Detailed here is one T cell receptor beta chain. Its antigen is undetermined. In germline, CDR1 is LNHDA, CDR2 SQIVND (reference sequence). V was clipped by 7 bases and J by 1 base, with 13 bases between them. The CDR3 runs to 15 residues. This record comes from a study of T cell responses to AZD1222 COVID-19 vaccine. Study observations and caveats: The reported proportion of spike-specific TCRs targeting unmutated variant regions was nearly half.

Sequenced by immunoSEQ multiplex PCR; TCRdb stores in-frame clones only, minus some. This sample has nearly 90,000 clones, with 88% found just once. This sequence joins TRBV19 and TRBJ2-2; D is unresolved. Sequencing used peripheral blood, obtained on day 0 of MenACWY control vaccination. The clonotype comes from an adult in good health. The CDR3 region is CASNVRHLNTGELFF. CDR3 DNA: TGTGCCAGTAACGTGAGACACCTGAACACCGGGGAGCTGTTTTTT.